This T cell receptor beta chain was profiled in a study of blood T cell repertoires in COVID-19 (dated by TCRdb to 2019 to 2021). Notes on the research overall: Samples from collaborators originated in the United States, Italy and Spain and spanned both the acute and convalescent phases of COVID-19. The prospective study material was composed of cDNA or gDNA derived from T cells, B-cell-depleted T cells, or PBMCs. Subjects who had been exposed to COVID-19, were actively infected with it, or had recovered from it provided the deeply sampled blood TCRbeta repertoires that made up the dataset. The repertoires were released in a freely available public database meant as a resource for research on the immune response to SARS-CoV-2. Samples came from the ongoing ImmuneRACE study (first 160 participants) plus 1,254 subjects from 6 global collaborators. The sample metadata nearly always contained a de-identified subject ID, COVID-19 status, age in years and sex. HLA class I and class II types, where available, came from metadata supplied by the sample provider rather than from assay-based typing.

Including cysteine and phenylalanine, the CDR3 has 14 amino acids. The kept DNA is CDR3 alone, 42 bases in frame from the first base. Via the germline V gene, CDR1 is SQVTM and CDR2 ANQGSEA. V and J are truncated by 5 bases and 0 bases respectively, leaving an intervening sequence of 13 bases. A note on this clone: Its antigen specificity is not known. Per-nucleotide qualities are absent, and no much larger clonotype sits a single base away.

The immunoSEQ Assay, a bias-controlled multiplex PCR, was used to amplify TCRbeta CDR3 regions from genomic DNA. In the authors' own workflow: The number of nucleated cells in each sample was estimated by amplification of reference gene primers within the assay. To quantify the absolute abundance of each unique TCRbeta CDR3 rearrangement, sequence reads were collapsed and filtered. Productive Simpson clonality was computed per sample as the square root of Simpson's diversity index over productive rearrangements. Entries here come from immuneACCESS through TCRdb and include only in-frame sequences with V and J called. Some clones fail to appear in such tables; in the studies checked, an unresolved V gene covers under half of the shortfall, and the cause of the remainder is unknown. D and trimming come from the DNA, and the V and J calls and clone size come from that table. The sample records roughly 250,000 clones, 65% to 90% of which are singletons. The ten biggest clones cover less than 3% of the sample.

Broad study findings and their caveats: The amount of clinical and demographic metadata varied by source and participant and was provided uncurated.

Collaborating institutions collected whole blood in K2EDTA tubes following their own protocols. For TCRbeta analysis, collaborators shipped samples in one of three forms: frozen whole blood, isolated PBMCs, or DNA extracted from either of those sample types. The V and J segments used are TRBV29-1 and TRBJ1-1; a tentative D call is TRBD1 (6 bases match). The source of this sequence is a woman in her fifties or sixties with active or convalescent COVID-19. Specimen: peripheral blood. The nucleotides are TGCAGCGTTCATGGGGGGGCGCTGAACACTGAAGCTTTCTTT. It translates as CSVHGGALNTEAFF.